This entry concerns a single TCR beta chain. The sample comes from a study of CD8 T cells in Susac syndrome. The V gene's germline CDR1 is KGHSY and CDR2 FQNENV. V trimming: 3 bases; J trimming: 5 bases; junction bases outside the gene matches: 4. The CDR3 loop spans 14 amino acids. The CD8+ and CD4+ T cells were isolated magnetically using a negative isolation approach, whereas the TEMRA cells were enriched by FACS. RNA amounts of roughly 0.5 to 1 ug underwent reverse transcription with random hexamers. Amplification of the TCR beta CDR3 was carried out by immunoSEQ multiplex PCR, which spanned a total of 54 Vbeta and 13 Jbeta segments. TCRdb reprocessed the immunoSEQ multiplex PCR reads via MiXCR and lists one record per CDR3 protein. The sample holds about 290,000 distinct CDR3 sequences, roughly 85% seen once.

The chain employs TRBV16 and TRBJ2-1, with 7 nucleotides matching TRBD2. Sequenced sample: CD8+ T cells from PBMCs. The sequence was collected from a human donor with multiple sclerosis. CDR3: CASSHSTSHNEQFF. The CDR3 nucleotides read TGTGCCAGCAGCCATTCGACTAGCCACAATGAGCAGTTCTTC.